This T cell receptor (beta chain) was identified during a study of blood T cell repertoires in COVID-19. This clone has a single count. Authors' methods: Researchers report that nucleated cell counts were estimated from reference gene primer amplification. Produced via immunoSEQ multiplex PCR; TCRdb's table is partial and in-frame only. The V and J calls and clone size were taken over from that table, and D and trimming were inferred from the DNA. The data show some 88,000 clones, around 79% seen once. The CDR3 covers 14 residues. With 4 bases removed from V and 4 bases from J, the gap between germline ends came to 13 bases. CDR1 and CDR2 (germline): MGHRA, YSYEKL.

This TCR came from a human donor in a cohort sampled during active COVID-19. Specimen: peripheral blood. V gene TRBV4-1 combines with J gene TRBJ1-2; tentatively, D is TRBD1 (6 bases). The CDR3 DNA follows: TGCGCCAGCAGCCGCCGGACAGACAGCTATGGCTACACCTTC. This codes for CASSRRTDSYGYTF.